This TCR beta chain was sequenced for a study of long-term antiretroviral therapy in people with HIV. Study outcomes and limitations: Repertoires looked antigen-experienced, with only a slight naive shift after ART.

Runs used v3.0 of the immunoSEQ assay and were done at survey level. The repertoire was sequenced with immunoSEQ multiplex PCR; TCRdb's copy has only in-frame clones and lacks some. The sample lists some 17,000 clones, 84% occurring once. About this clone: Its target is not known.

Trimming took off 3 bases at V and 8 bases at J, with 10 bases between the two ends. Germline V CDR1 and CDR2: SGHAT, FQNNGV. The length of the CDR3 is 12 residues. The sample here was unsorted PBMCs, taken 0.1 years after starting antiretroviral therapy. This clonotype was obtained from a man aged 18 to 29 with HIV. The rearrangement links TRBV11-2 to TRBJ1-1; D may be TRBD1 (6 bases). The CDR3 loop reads CASSFGQTEAFF. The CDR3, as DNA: TGTGCCAGCAGCTTCGGACAGACAGAAGCTTTCTTT.